The entry below gives a single TCR beta chain sequence along with its context. Its antigen has not been determined. Within one base of it there is no much larger clone, and no base qualities were kept. The data derive from a study of cytomegalovirus exposure and HLA in healthy donors (dated by TCRdb to 2015 to 2018). Background for the entire study: An earlier analysis of some 500 of the donors reported approximately 290 Gb of sequence data and approximately 110 million unique TCR beta sequences from some 180 million T cells. About 280 gigabases of sequencing data and around 80 million unique TCR sequences made up an early release that covered 500 to 650 HLA-typed donors. Of the roughly 400 genotyped donors, about 84% fell in the genetic ancestry cluster associated with self-reported Caucasian donors. The aim of the study was to test whether cataloging public T cell receptors could identify signatures of past pathogen exposure. The study profiled the T cell repertoires of 550 to 700 subjects by immunosequencing and related them to cytomegalovirus serostatus. Besides the first cohort of 666 subjects, a separate validation cohort made up of 120 different subjects was used. To predict cytomegalovirus infection status, the study brought together high-throughput TCR immunosequencing, statistical association of individual TCRs with disease status, and machine learning. To study patterns of TCR occurrence, a later analysis re-analyzed previously published TCR beta repertoires from under 750 donors and added high-resolution HLA genotyping. Rather than using new phenotypic data, the later analysis identified candidate immune exposures from TCR beta sequences and from how often those sequences occurred across donors. An earlier analysis of fewer than 700 of the donors applied high-throughput TCR beta sequencing to assess whether each TCR beta V gene segment acted as functional or pseudogenic. Alongside the repertoire data, information on donor age, sex, ethnicity and CMV serostatus was compiled. In a later genetic analysis, genome-wide SNP genotypes for about three fifths of the roughly 670 donors were used, and that subset was treated as a discovery cohort. Every repertoire in the discovery cohort had been generated on one and the same sequencing platform. Class I and class II HLA loci were covered by the typing at four-digit resolution. Typing coverage varied by locus: about 629-640 donors for A, B, C, DRB1 and DQB1; 522 for DQA1; around 570 for DPA1; roughly 450 for DPB1. Roughly 5 DR-DQ haplotypes were handled as single units for association and clustering because linkage in the cohort was strong. Across around 400 genotyped donors of the cohort, an average of roughly 230,000 unique TCR beta nucleotide sequences per donor were sequenced, and 15% to 20% of those sequences were non-productive. Study-level results and caveats: Because the 87-base-pair reads could not distinguish some IMGT-functional V segments, including TRBV6-2 and TRBV6-3, those segments were excluded. A later analysis found that TCR association rates varied across HLA loci, with DRB1 alleles showing the most associated TCRs and HLA-C alleles the fewest. The classifier was reported to diagnose cytomegalovirus status with high specificity and sensitivity in both the original cohort and the validation cohort. Immune exposure information for the cohort was limited to CMV serostatus. A few of the identified cytomegalovirus-associated TCR beta chains were confirmed in vitro to be specific for cytomegalovirus antigens. When HLA alleles, especially DR and DQ, strongly co-occurred, attributing TCR associations to individual alleles was difficult. Linkage disequilibrium might explain the correlated functional status among segregating V segments, but an unknown experimental factor could not be ruled out. Compared with equally common non-associated chains, HLA-associated TCR beta chains in a later analysis were more clonally expanded and had lower generation probabilities. In a later analysis, around 17,000 TCR beta sequences were associated with specific HLA alleles at a false discovery rate of 0.05. In this cohort, only TCR beta chains were sequenced, and detectable features were limited by the absence of alpha or paired-chain data. In a later analysis, several top co-occurrence clusters were reported to appear linked to parvovirus B19, influenza, CMV and Epstein-Barr virus. Sequencing depth was assumed to be roughly uniform across donors in the presence/absence analyses, though that assumption may not hold. Most TCR sequences were seen in very few donors, while some public TCRs were found in many individuals. HLA typing was unavailable for some donors at each locus, so association tests used only the typed subset. A cluster of highly shared sequence variants was judged likely to be a technical artifact of the sequencing pipeline. The study gave a list of 150 to 200 TCR beta chains associated with cytomegalovirus. A further reported finding was that TCR beta sequences accurately predicted the HLA-A and HLA-B alleles for most subjects in the first cohort. V-gene and J-gene trimming of TCR beta chains was associated with a missense DCLRE1C variant in a later genetic analysis, and the association was replicated in an independent cohort. Because counts were too low, about 18 rarely observed V segments, including chromosome 9 orphons, were excluded from the earlier analysis of several hundred of the donors. A later analysis found that most CMV-associated TCR beta chains appeared HLA-restricted, with HLA associations seemingly driven largely by CMV exposure. In an earlier analysis of more than 450 of the donors, most TCR beta V segments were observed in productive rearrangements about 87% or about 30% of the time, broadly matching IMGT annotations. According to a later genetic analysis, donors in an Asian-associated ancestry cluster had fewer N-insertions in productive TCRs than the roughly 700-donor mean. According to the authors, the approach could potentially be generalized to other disease states and immunological phenotypes.

Libraries were made using the immunoSEQ multiplex PCR assay. For the multiplex PCR, a mixture combining 60 forward primers for TCR Vbeta segments and 13 reverse primers for TCR Jbeta segments was used. The CDR3 region of rearranged TCR beta genes was amplified from genomic DNA with a multiplex PCR assay. On the Illumina HiSeq System, the amplified TCR beta libraries were sequenced as 87-base-pair reads. In the authors' own workflow: A later analysis counted about 80 million unique TCR beta chains across the 666 repertoires, and some 11 million of these chains were shared by at least two donors. To remove PCR and sequencing errors, raw reads were error-corrected and collapsed into unique sequences using a nearest-neighbor algorithm that merged closely related sequences. Alignment of CDR3 sequences to IMGT reference sequences was used to assign V, D and J gene segments. For a sequence to be retained, at least a six-nucleotide match to both a V gene segment and a J gene segment was required. A rearrangement was called productive if the CDR3 had no stop codons and remained in frame with V and J, and every other rearrangement was called non-productive. Following IMGT convention, CDR3 was defined as the stretch from the second conserved V-encoded cysteine to the conserved J-encoded phenylalanine. Sequences without an unambiguous match to a single V gene segment were excluded from the earlier analysis of a few hundred of the donors. An earlier analysis of fewer than 650 of the donors classified V segments as functional when productive rearrangements were above 56.7% and as segregating when the standard deviation between donors was above 5%. To diagnose cytomegalovirus status from the catalog of TCR beta chain sequences, a statistical classification framework was built. In a later analysis, V and J genes were assigned by comparing TCR nucleotide sequences against IMGT/GENE-DB human TR gene sequences. In a later analysis, CDR3 sequences and most-parsimonious VDJ recombination scenarios were assigned using the TCRdist pipeline. In a later analysis, each TCR beta chain was defined by its CDR3 amino acid sequence together with its V-gene family, and reads lacking a unique V-gene family were excluded. As a way to deal with suspected cross-contamination and a sequencing artifact, a later analysis dropped nearly 600 nucleotide sequences that were highly shared and had low generation probability. In a later analysis, a clonal expansion index for each public chain was calculated from normalized within-repertoire ranks of inferred template counts. In a later analysis, generation probabilities were computed with a VDJ recombination model fitted to out-of-frame rearrangements, and the resulting probabilities were checked against IGoR. In a later analysis, hypergeometric tests were used to score TCR-TCR, TCR-HLA and TCR-CMV co-occurrence, with a repertoire-size bias correction applied to TCR pairs. False discovery rates were estimated in a later analysis by permuting HLA or CMV assignments 20 times. A later analysis grouped co-occurring TCRs with DBSCAN, adding TCRdist sequence similarity when clustering within HLA-allele-positive subsets. For co-occurrence clustering, repertoires with fewer than 30,000 or more than 120,000 public chains were excluded, along with 5 or 6 repertoires with anomalous nucleotide sharing. TCRdb took over this immuneACCESS table, retaining in-frame rearrangements with V and J assigned. Such tables are incomplete; in checked studies, under half of the missing clones stem from an unresolved V gene, and the remainder is unexplained. D and trimming were read from the DNA, whereas the V and J calls and clone size are those reported in that table. This sample has around 160,000 clones in its table, and over 60% of those were observed once. The ten largest make up about an eighth of the sample.

V is trimmed back by 5 bases and J by 8 bases, and the junction contains 8 bases that no gene match accounts for. CDR1 SEHNR and CDR2 FQNEAQ were looked up in the germline V gene (reference sequence). The CDR3, cysteine through phenylalanine, is 14 amino acids long. The read is trimmed to its CDR3 DNA, 42 bases read in frame from base 1. The cohort consisted of approximately 670 healthy bone marrow donors. All cohort members were sampled while nominally healthy, although unrecorded immune exposures were likely present. The donor tested CMV seropositive, placing the donor among the 289 seropositive members of the cohort. A peripheral blood sample was collected from each donor, and TCR beta sequencing was performed on peripheral blood mononuclear cells. Genomic DNA was extracted from the blood cell samples with the Qiagen DNeasy Blood Extraction Kit.

Recombination joined TRBV7-9 with TRBJ2-1, and 8 junction bases match TRBD1. The clonotype comes from a man in his fifties or sixties in good health and CMV-seropositive. The sample comprised PBMCs. The DNA is TGTGCCAGCAGCCCCGGACAGGGTTACGATGAGCAGTTCTTC. Protein translation: CASSPGQGYDEQFF.